These 12 T cell receptor beta chains share one sample of origin, sequenced in a study of T cell repertoires in cytomegalovirus infection. MiXCR, run by TCRdb on the reads, gives a single entry per CDR3 protein. The repertoire has about 450,000 distinct CDR3 sequences, roughly 30% of them found once; the top ten carry roughly 15%. Sequenced: PBMCs. The receptors here all came from a human donor in good health (CMV status not recorded). Some clones in this sample may be carry-over from other donors' samples.

This clonotype appeared a few times. CDR3 in DNA: TGTGCCAGCAGCCCGCCGGACAGGCTTTTCGTTGGCTACACCTTC. As protein: CASSPPDRLFVGYTF. The chain joins TRBV7-9 to TRBJ1-2; TRBD1 agrees at 7 bases. Per the germline V gene, CDR1 is SEHNR and CDR2 is FQNEAQ (reference sequence). This CDR3 spans 15 amino acids. The V segment lost 5 bases and the J segment 7 bases; nucleotides outside the gene matches: 13. The entire variable domain, with the rest obtained from reference TRBV7-9 and TRBJ1-2, is as follows: DTGVSQNPRHKITKRGQNVTFRCDPISEHNRLYWYRQTLGQGPEFLTYFQNEAQLEKSRLLSDRFSAERPKGSFSTLEIQRTEQGDSAMYLCASSPPDRLFVGYTFGSGTRLTVV.

The table lists this clonotype with a few counts. The genes are TRBV7-2 and TRBJ1-6; no clear D. Germline V lookup: CDR1 SGHTA, CDR2 FQGNSA. The V and J ends lost 1 base and 10 bases respectively, with 17 bases between them. CDR3 length: 16 amino acids. This CDR3 reads CASSLVASWGTSPLHF. In nucleotides, the CDR3 is TGTGCCAGCAGCTTAGTCGCCAGCTGGGGTACCTCACCCCTCCACTTT.

This clonotype was observed many times. V usage is TRBV7-2 and J usage is TRBJ1-5, with D possibly TRBD1 on 6 matching bases. The CDR3 runs 16 residues. Looked up from germline, CDR1 is SGHTA and CDR2 is FQGNSA. V lost 5 bases to trimming and J lost 0 bases, with 14 bases between them. The CDR3 spells CASSTHQGHSNQPQHF. The CDR3 region has the DNA TGTGCCAGCAGCACACACCAGGGGCATAGCAATCAGCCCCAGCATTTT.

The table lists this clonotype with a few counts. This rearrangement joins TRBV6-2 or TRBV6-3 to TRBJ2-2; D could derive from TRBD1 or TRBD2 (5 bases each). This CDR3 is built from 14 residues. Looked up from germline, CDR1 is MNHEY and CDR2 is SVGEGT. V lost 5 bases, J lost 4 bases, and 11 bases lay in between. The CDR3 region is CASSTHGATGELFF. Written as DNA, the CDR3 is TGTGCCAGCAGTACCCACGGGGCCACCGGGGAGCTGTTTTTT.

This clonotype was observed at least ten times. The chain is built from TRBV7-2 and TRBJ2-1, with D possibly matching TRBD2 (6 bases). This CDR3 spans 15 amino acids. From germline, CDR1 is SGHTA and CDR2 FQGNSA. Trimming left V 5 bases short and J 0 bases short, with 11 bases between. Written as DNA, the CDR3 is TGTGCCAGCAGCCGCGGGACCAACTCCTACAATGAGCAGTTCTTC. As protein: CASSRGTNSYNEQFF.

This clonotype was observed many times. The rearrangement uses TRBV7-2 and TRBJ1-5; D is ambiguous. The CDR3 is 14 residues long. V was trimmed by 6 bases and J by 0 bases, leaving 9 bases between them. Looked up from germline, CDR1 is SGHTA and CDR2 is FQGNSA. DNA for the CDR3: TGTGCCAGCAGTTACCGAAATAGCAATCAGCCCCAGCATTTT. Translated: CASSYRNSNQPQHF. Combining the CDR3 with reference TRBV7-2 and TRBJ1-5 gives the whole variable domain GAGVSQSPSNKVTEKGKDVELRCDPISGHTALYWYRQSLGQGLEFLIYFQGNSAPDKSGLPSDRFSAERTGGSVSTLTIQRTQQEDSAVYLCASSYRNSNQPQHFGDGTRLSIL.

This clonotype was found many times. The chain combines TRBV12-3 or TRBV12-4 with TRBJ1-5; TRBD1 aligns across 8 bases. The CDR3 sequence is 15 residues long. V trimming: 6 bases; J trimming: 3 bases; junction bases outside the gene matches: 7. CDR3 sequence reads: CASSTGQALNQPQHF. CDR3 in DNA: TGTGCCAGCAGCACGGGACAGGCGCTCAATCAGCCCCAGCATTTT.

In its sample, this clonotype was seen a few times. The chain combines TRBV6-2 or TRBV6-3 with TRBJ1-5, with D uncertain. The CDR3 covers 12 residues. V shed 1 base and J shed 4 bases, with 2 bases lying between them. In germline, CDR1 is MNHEY, CDR2 SVGEGT. The CDR3 loop reads CASSYLNQPQHF. As DNA, the CDR3 is TGTGCCAGCAGTTACTTAAATCAGCCCCAGCATTTT.

The J gene is TRBJ2-1, the V gene TRBV6-2 or TRBV6-3; perhaps TRBD1 as D (6 bases). The CDR3 consists of 14 residues. CDR1 and CDR2 from the germline V gene are MNHEY and SVGEGT. V lost 5 bases to trimming and J lost 2 bases, with 10 bases between them. The DNA of the CDR3 is TGTGCCAGCAGTCCGGACAGAACCTACAATGAGCAGTTCTTC. This encodes CASSPDRTYNEQFF.

The rearrangement joins TRBV4-3 to TRBJ2-3, with 12 bases that match TRBD2. Germline CDR1 reads LGHNA; CDR2 reads YSLEER. The V and J ends lost 1 base and 4 bases, in that order; junction bases with no gene match: 9. This CDR3 has 18 residues. CDR3 amino acids: CASSQVRASGGAADTQYF. CDR3 bases: TGCGCCAGCAGCCAAGTGCGCGCTAGCGGGGGGGCGGCAGATACGCAGTATTTT.

This clonotype was recorded at least ten times. This chain connects TRBV7-6 to TRBJ2-1; D remains unclear. The CDR3 runs to 15 residues. V was shortened by 5 bases and J by 7 bases, with 18 bases between the two germline ends. Germline loops: CDR1 SGHVS, CDR2 FNYEAQ. The CDR3: CASSPPSMRPNEQFF. The CDR3 DNA sequence: TGTGCCAGCAGCCCACCGTCGATGAGGCCGAATGAGCAGTTCTTC.

This clonotype was detected a few times. The chain joins TRBV4-1 to TRBJ2-2; no definite D call. The CDR3 runs to 14 residues. Germline CDR1 and CDR2: MGHRA and YSYEKL. Trimming removed 1 base at V and 1 base at J, with 4 bases between. As DNA, the CDR3 is TGCGCCAGCAGCCAAGTAGAGAACACCGGGGAGCTGTTTTTT. Translated, it gives CASSQVENTGELFF.